This T cell receptor beta chain emerged from a study of response to subunit inactivated influenza vaccine. This clonotype was seen repeatedly, ten times or more. Antigen specificity is unknown. Points from the study as a whole: A suggestion made by the authors is that each seasonal influenza vaccination recruits few new T cells.

TCRdb analysed the RT-PCR reads with MiXCR anew, one entry per CDR3 protein. The sample consists of approximately 680,000 distinct CDR3 sequences, about a sixth of them appearing once. This TCR was recovered from a man in his forties or fifties who received an inactivated influenza vaccine. The sequencing used PBMCs from blood, collected roughly 13 days after vaccination.

In nucleotides, the CDR3 is TGTGCCAGCAGCCTCGAGCAGTTCTTC. Protein: CASSLEQFF. This chain uses TRBV21-1 with TRBJ2-1. TRBV21-1 is a pseudogene. This CDR3 has 9 amino acids.